Shown below are 20 T cell receptor beta chains from a single sample sequenced in a study of blood T cell repertoires in COVID-19. Generated by immunoSEQ multiplex PCR, the TCRdb table keeps only in-frame clones and is missing some. The sample yields some 160,000 clones, roughly four fifths seen once. The sample consisted of peripheral blood. The source is a woman older than 75 with acute or convalescent COVID-19.

The chain links TRBV6-5 to TRBJ1-4, with 7 bases that match TRBD1. CDR1 and CDR2 (germline): MNHEY, SVGAGI. Losses at the gene ends were 6 bases for V and 4 bases for J; bases not matched to a gene: 5. The CDR3 has 14 amino acids. The DNA of the CDR3 is TGTGCCAGCAGCCTGGGACAGAATAATGAAAAACTGTTTTTT. Protein: CASSLGQNNEKLFF.

V and J are TRBV2 and TRBJ1-2, with D hard to call. This CDR3 has 13 residues. From germline, CDR1 is SNHLY and CDR2 FYNNEI. The V and J ends lost 5 bases and 4 bases respectively, with 11 bases between them. CDR3 bases: TGTGCCAGCAGTATGCGGGCCGGCTATGGCTACACCTTC. This sequence encodes CASSMRAGYGYTF.

This clone was seen once. This rearrangement joins TRBV30 to TRBJ2-4; D is unclear. This CDR3 comprises 15 residues. Trimming took 3 bases from V and 0 from J, leaving 12 bases between them. CDR1 GTSNPN and CDR2 SVGIG come from the germline V gene (reference sequence). The CDR3 spells CAWSAEALAKNIQYF. CDR3 DNA sequence: TGTGCCTGGAGCGCCGAGGCCCTAGCCAAAAACATTCAGTACTTC.

The V and J genes are TRBV4-3 and TRBJ2-2; D is possibly TRBD1 (5 bases). The germline gives CDR1 LGHNA, CDR2 YSLEER. The CDR3 totals 15 residues. The V end lost 0 bases, the J end lost 9 bases, and 14 bases lay between the germline ends. CDR3 region: CASSQDQGAERELFF. DNA of the CDR3: TGCGCCAGCAGCCAAGACCAAGGGGCGGAGAGGGAGCTGTTTTTT.

V gene TRBV5-1 combines with J gene TRBJ2-1; 10 bases map to TRBD2. Per germline, CDR1 SGHRS and CDR2 YFSETQ. J was trimmed by 7 bases and V by 0 bases; bases with no gene match: 10. This CDR3 is built from 17 residues. The CDR3 spells CASSLAGTSVVGNEQFF. CDR3 nucleotides: TGCGCCAGCAGCTTGGCCGGGACTAGCGTTGTAGGGAATGAGCAGTTCTTC.

In regard to this clone: Additional DNA sequences in this sample encode the identical CDR3. This chain links TRBV4-3 with TRBJ1-2; D unresolved. Trimming shortened V by 0 bases and J by 3 bases, and 8 bases separated the two germline ends. CDR1 is LGHNA and CDR2 is YSLEER in the germline V gene. The CDR3 runs to 14 residues. This CDR3 reads CASSQDSGDYGYTF. As DNA, the CDR3 is TGCGCCAGCAGCCAAGACTCCGGGGACTATGGCTACACCTTC.

The chain employs TRBV3-1 (or the pseudogene TRBV3-2) and TRBJ1-2; 7 bases fit TRBD1. Germline loops: CDR1 LGHDT, CDR2 YNNKEL (reference sequence). Trimming removed 1 base from V and 8 bases from J; junction bases left unmatched: 10. The CDR3 is 15 amino acids. The CDR3 is CASSQVQGIRLGYTF. The DNA of the CDR3 is TGTGCCAGCAGCCAAGTACAGGGGATAAGGTTGGGCTACACCTTC.

This rearrangement joins TRBV25-1 to TRBJ2-5; 8 bases agree with TRBD2. Trimming at V came to 0 bases and at J to 2 bases, leaving 2 bases not matched to a gene. Germline-derived CDR1 and CDR2 are MGHDK and SYGVNS. This CDR3 has 15 amino acids. The DNA for the CDR3 is TGTGCCAGCAGTGAATATGGCGGGAGGCAAGAGACCCAGTACTTC. This encodes CASSEYGGRQETQYF. Complete variable domain (other parts from reference TRBV25-1 and TRBJ2-5): EADIYQTPRYLVIGTGKKITLECSQTMGHDKMYWYQQDPGMELHLIHYSYGVNSTEKGDLSSESTVSRIRTEHFPLTLESARPSHTSQYLCASSEYGGRQETQYFGPGTRLLVL.

The gene calls are TRBV7-2 and TRBJ2-5, with 9 nucleotides matching TRBD1. Trimming removed 4 bases from V and 5 bases from J; junction bases left unmatched: 2. Germline V gives CDR1 SGHTA, CDR2 FQGNSA. This CDR3 spans 13 amino acids. The CDR3 nucleotides read TGTGCCAGCAGCTGGGACAGGGTGGAGACCCAGTACTTC. Translating it yields CASSWDRVETQYF.

The genes are TRBV5-4 and TRBJ2-1; tentatively, D is TRBD1 (5 bases). CDR1 and CDR2 (germline): SGHNT, YYREEE (reference sequence). The CDR3 consists of 14 residues. V lost 2 bases and J 7 bases, leaving 13 bases between the germline ends. The CDR3 loop reads CASSFKGQGNEQFF. The CDR3 region has the DNA TGTGCCAGCAGCTTTAAAGGGCAGGGAAATGAGCAGTTCTTC.

The rearrangement joins TRBV6-5 to TRBJ1-6, with D hard to call. This CDR3 contains 13 residues. From germline, CDR1 is MNHEY and CDR2 SVGAGI. Trimming removed 6 bases at V and 7 bases at J, with 10 bases between. CDR3 sequence reads: CASRPPGNSPLHF. The CDR3 DNA follows: TGTGCCAGCAGACCCCCGGGGAATTCACCCCTCCACTTT.

The chain carries TRBV29-1 and TRBJ2-5; tentative D call: TRBD1 (5 bases). Germline CDR1 reads SQVTM; CDR2 reads ANQGSEA. The length of the CDR3 is 12 residues. With 5 bases removed from V and 1 base from J, the gap between germline ends came to 8 bases. The CDR3 DNA is TGCAGCGTTCTAAGGGGCCAAGAGACCCAGTACTTC. As protein: CSVLRGQETQYF.

This clone was observed a handful of times. Distinct nucleotide sequences in the sample also encode this CDR3. The chain joins TRBV3-1 (or the pseudogene TRBV3-2) to TRBJ2-5; 9 positions match TRBD2. The germline V gene has CDR1 LGHDT and CDR2 YNNKEL (reference sequence). The CDR3 is made up of 14 amino acids. Written as DNA, the CDR3 is TGTCCCCCCCACCGGGCGGGGGGGGCGGGCACCCAGTACTTC. It codes for CPPHRAGGAGTQYF.

V usage is TRBV5-1 and J usage is TRBJ1-2; 7 nucleotides match TRBD1. This CDR3 spans 15 amino acids. The V gene's germline CDR1 is SGHRS and CDR2 YFSETQ. The V gene end was trimmed by 3 bases and the J gene end by 0 bases; junction bases not matched to a gene: 5. The CDR3 nucleotides are TGCGCCAGCAGCTCCCTTGACAGGGCTAACTATGGCTACACCTTC. Amino acids: CASSSLDRANYGYTF.

Only a few counts were recorded for this clone. This sequence joins TRBV7-2 and TRBJ2-7; 10 bases align to TRBD1. Germline values: CDR1 SGHTA, CDR2 FQGNSA. V was clipped by 5 bases and J by 2 bases; unmatched bases: 6. The CDR3 length is 15 residues. CDR3 region: CASSARQGAPYEQYF. The CDR3 DNA reads as TGTGCCAGCAGCGCGCGACAGGGGGCGCCCTACGAGCAGTACTTC.

This chain links TRBV29-1 with TRBJ2-7; TRBD1 aligns across 9 bases. V shed 4 bases, J shed 5 bases, and the junction held 9 bases outside the gene matches. CDR1 and CDR2 (germline): SQVTM, ANQGSEA. The CDR3 sequence is 14 residues long. The CDR3 nucleotides read TGCAGCGTTGGGTCCGGGACAGGGTATAACGAGCAGTACTTC. Amino acids: CSVGSGTGYNEQYF.

This chain connects TRBV6-1 to TRBJ2-7, with 9 bases fitting TRBD1. The CDR3 is 15 residues long. V shed 0 bases, J shed 5 bases, and the junction held 5 bases outside the gene matches. Germline values: CDR1 MNHNS, CDR2 SASEGT. The DNA for the CDR3 is TGTGCCAGCAGTGAAGCCGGGGACAGGGTCAACGAGCAGTACTTC. Protein: CASSEAGDRVNEQYF.

This clone has just one count. The chain carries TRBV29-1 and TRBJ2-5, with 7 bases fitting TRBD2. The CDR3 runs to 11 residues. The ends lost 4 bases at V and 4 bases at J; junction bases unmatched: 0. Germline CDR1 and CDR2: SQVTM and ANQGSEA. CDR3 sequence reads: CSVGGGETQYF. The CDR3, as DNA: TGCAGCGTTGGCGGGGGAGAGACCCAGTACTTC.

The V call is TRBV12-3 or TRBV12-4, the J call TRBJ1-1; D is unresolved. The CDR3 sequence is 12 residues long. Trimming took 11 bases from V and 5 from J, leaving 15 bases between them. CDR3 residues: CAGFKVRTEAFF. The CDR3 bases are TGTGCCGGCTTCAAGGTGCGGACTGAAGCTTTCTTT.

This clone came up many times. The chain links TRBV5-1 to TRBJ1-2; 9 bases map to TRBD1. V was pared by 1 base and J by 4 bases, with 8 bases of the junction left unmatched. The CDR3 has 16 amino acids. CDR1 and CDR2 from the germline V gene are SGHRS and YFSETQ. CDR3 in DNA: TGCGCCAGCAGCTTGACCCAGGACAGGGGAAGCTATGGCTACACCTTC. This translates into CASSLTQDRGSYGYTF.